This entry lists 31 T cell receptor beta chains sequenced from one sample in a study of OX40 agonist ivuxolimab in advanced cancers. Only in-frame clones appear in the TCRdb table, and some are missing; sequencing was by immunoSEQ multiplex PCR. The table has about 58,000 clones, just over 85% seen once. Here the sequenced sample was CD4+ or CD8+ T cells sorted from blood, taken in a trial of the OX40 agonist ivuxolimab. These receptors were collected from an adult with an advanced solid tumor such as melanoma, head and neck, liver or kidney cancer.

The CDR3 bases are TGCGCCAGCAGTCCAGGGGCGGATACGCAGTATTTT. This sequence encodes CASSPGADTQYF. V gene TRBV10-1 combines with J gene TRBJ2-3; D is perhaps TRBD1 (6 bases). V was pared by 5 bases and J by 6 bases, with 9 bases between. The CDR3 has 12 amino acids. Germline CDR1 reads WNHNN; CDR2 reads SYGVQD (reference sequence).

V and J are TRBV5-1 and TRBJ2-5; 9 nucleotides match TRBD2. Looked up from germline, CDR1 is SGHRS and CDR2 is YFSETQ. The ends lost 5 bases at V and 2 bases at J; junction bases unmatched: 4. This CDR3 spans 14 amino acids. The CDR3 reads CASRETSGQETQYF. CDR3 sequence (DNA): TGCGCCAGCAGGGAGACTAGCGGACAAGAGACCCAGTACTTC.

The rearrangement joins TRBV6-1 to TRBJ1-5; D call uncertain. Per the germline V gene, CDR1 is MNHNS and CDR2 is SASEGT. V was cut by 7 bases and J by 5 bases, with 12 bases left in between. The length of the CDR3 is 13 residues. The CDR3 protein is CASILMPHQPQHF. The CDR3 bases are TGTGCCAGCATCCTAATGCCACATCAGCCCCAGCATTTT.

The J gene is TRBJ1-4, the V gene TRBV15; weak D call: TRBD1 (6 bases). The CDR3 contains 15 residues. V was pared by 0 bases and J by 8 bases, with 13 bases between. CDR1 is LNHNV, CDR2 YYDKDF, per germline (reference sequence). Here the CDR3 reads CATSRDMGAGEKLFF. DNA of the CDR3: TGTGCCACCAGCAGAGATATGGGGGCGGGGGAAAAACTGTTTTTT.

The chain couples TRBV6-6 to TRBJ1-5; 8 bases fit TRBD1. Germline V gene data show CDR1 as MNHNY and CDR2 as SVGAGI (reference sequence). The V and J ends lost 6 bases and 1 base, in that order; junction bases with no gene match: 8. The CDR3 runs to 16 residues. The DNA for the CDR3 is TGTGCCAGCAGGGAACAGGGGGAAGGAAGCAATCAGCCCCAGCATTTT. This translates into CASREQGEGSNQPQHF.

The chain employs TRBV6-1 and TRBJ2-3; D call uncertain. CDR3 length: 14 amino acids. The ends were cut back, 7 bases at V and 3 bases at J, with 14 bases in the middle. The V gene's germline CDR1 is MNHNS and CDR2 SASEGT. The CDR3 here is CASIRTFGTDTQYF. The CDR3 nucleotides are TGTGCCAGCATTCGGACCTTCGGAACAGATACGCAGTATTTT.

J is TRBJ2-3 and V is TRBV11-3; 9 bases are shared with TRBD2. V was clipped by 1 base and J by 6 bases; unmatched bases: 5. Germline assignment: CDR1 SGHNT and CDR2 YENEEA. The CDR3 loop spans 15 amino acids. CDR3 coding DNA: TGTGCCAGCAGCTTAGCCGCTAGCGGGGCGGATACGCAGTATTTT. The encoded protein is CASSLAASGADTQYF.

A few counts support this clone. The gene calls are TRBV7-8 and TRBJ2-1; 8 nucleotides line up with TRBD1. This CDR3 comprises 16 residues. CDR1 and CDR2 (germline): SGHVS, FQNEAQ. Germline trimming cut 4 bases from V and 1 base from J; bases unmatched to any gene: 6. The DNA of the CDR3 is TGTGCCAGCAGCTCGGGTACAGGGGGTTCCTACAATGAGCAGTTCTTC. It yields the protein CASSSGTGGSYNEQFF. Full variable domain (missing parts from reference TRBV7-8 and TRBJ2-1): GAGVSQSPRYKVAKRGQDVALRCDPISGHVSLFWYQQALGQGPEFLTYFQNEAQLDKSGLPSDRFFAERPEGSVSTLKIQRTQQEDSAVYLCASSSGTGGSYNEQFFGPGTRLTVL.

The rearrangement links TRBV5-8 to TRBJ2-3; TRBD2 aligns across 13 bases. Trimming at V came to 4 bases and at J to 0 bases, leaving 14 bases not matched to a gene. Germline V CDR1 and CDR2: SGHTS, YDEGEE. The CDR3 has 20 residues. CDR3 coding DNA: TGTGCCAGCAGCCTCGGACTAGCGGGGGTCTTCGGGACTAGCACAGATACGCAGTATTTT. Translated, it gives CASSLGLAGVFGTSTDTQYF.

The rearrangement uses TRBV4-2 and TRBJ1-4, with D perhaps matching TRBD1 (6 bases). Trimming removed 1 base at V and 8 bases at J, with 14 bases between. This CDR3 region has 15 residues. Germline V gives CDR1 LGHNA, CDR2 YNFKEQ. The CDR3 loop reads CASSQVWDNSEKLFF. In nucleotides, the CDR3 is TGTGCCAGCAGCCAAGTTTGGGACAATAGCGAAAAACTGTTTTTT.

The chain recombines TRBV12-5 with TRBJ1-3, with D hard to call. From germline, CDR1 is LGHNT and CDR2 FRNRAP. Trimming stripped 5 bases from V and 1 base from J, with 12 bases between. The CDR3 has 15 amino acids. CDR3 sequence: CASGLTGVSGNTIYF. The CDR3 bases are TGTGCTAGTGGTCTCACCGGGGTATCTGGAAACACCATATATTTT.

V gene TRBV5-6 combines with J gene TRBJ2-7; D gene unclear. The V gene lost 4 bases and the J gene lost 6 bases, with 17 bases spanning the gap. Germline V gives CDR1 SGHDT, CDR2 YYEEEE. This CDR3 spans 14 amino acids. CDR3 residues: CASSLIGAPREQYF. As DNA, the CDR3 is TGTGCCAGCAGCCTGATAGGTGCGCCTCGCGAGCAGTACTTC.

The chain joins TRBV11-2 to TRBJ2-1; TRBD2 matches 13 bases. The germline V gene has CDR1 SGHAT and CDR2 FQNNGV. This CDR3 comprises 15 residues. J lost 10 bases, V lost 4 bases, and 7 bases had no gene match. The CDR3 coding sequence is TGTGCCAGCAGCTGGACTAGCGGGGGTCGGGGAGAGCAGTTCTTC. Translating it yields CASSWTSGGRGEQFF.

The gene calls are TRBV14 and TRBJ1-1; D not certain. Trimming stripped 0 bases from V and 6 bases from J, with 11 bases between. The germline CDR1 and CDR2 sequences are SGHDN and FVKESK. The CDR3 length is 14 residues. CDR3 nucleotides: TGTGCCAGCAGCCAAGATTTGGGGTTCGCTGAAGCTTTCTTT. It is translated as CASSQDLGFAEAFF.

Note on this clone: At one end the junction does not follow the germline gene, possibly because of a read error. The chain recombines TRBV7-2 with TRBJ1-1, with unresolved D. CDR3 size: 14 residues. The germline gives CDR1 SGHTA, CDR2 FQGNSA. The CDR3 DNA follows: TGTGTCAGCAGCTTAGCTTTGGGTATCGCTGAAGCTTTCTTT. Residues: CVSSLALGIAEAFF.

The J gene is TRBJ2-7, the V gene TRBV10-3; 14 bases match TRBD2. The CDR3 sequence is 15 residues long. V trimming: 8 bases; J trimming: 6 bases; junction bases outside the gene matches: 9. CDR1 is ENHRY and CDR2 is SYGVKD in the germline V gene. The CDR3: CAIGTSGGRGGEQYF. The CDR3 DNA is TGTGCCATCGGGACTAGCGGGGGCCGGGGGGGCGAGCAGTACTTC.

The DNA of the CDR3 is TGTGCCAGCAGTGAAGAAAGGAACTATGGCTACACCTTC. Protein sequence: CASSEERNYGYTF. This chain joins TRBV2 and TRBJ1-2; D call uncertain. Per germline, CDR1 SNHLY and CDR2 FYNNEI. The CDR3 is 13 residues long. V was cut by 1 base and J by 2 bases, with 5 bases left in between. The full variable domain, completed using reference TRBV2 and TRBJ1-2, is EPEVTQTPSHQVTQMGQEVILRCVPISNHLYFYWYRQILGQKVEFLVSFYNNEISEKSEIFDDQFSVERPDGSNFTLKIRSTKLEDSAMYFCASSEERNYGYTFGSGTRLTVV.

V and J are TRBV10-3 and TRBJ2-5, with 8 positions matching TRBD2. The CDR3 has 15 residues. V was clipped by 8 bases and J by 2 bases; unmatched bases: 10. Germline V gene lookup returns CDR1 ENHRY and CDR2 SYGVKD. CDR3 DNA: TGTGCCATCCGCCCCGGGGGGGCAGGGCAAGAGACCCAGTACTTC. Amino acid sequence: CAIRPGGAGQETQYF.

This chain joins TRBV9 and TRBJ1-3; TRBD1 is a possible D gene (5 bases). Germline V CDR1 and CDR2: SGDLS, YYNGEE. The CDR3 runs to 16 residues. V lost 3 bases, J lost 3 bases, and 16 bases lay in between. CDR3 nucleotide sequence: TGTGCCAGCAGCGCCCGGGACGTTCTCGGTGGAAACACCATATATTTT. Amino acid sequence: CASSARDVLGGNTIYF.

The CDR3 nucleotides read TGTGCCAGCAAAGCTTTTCCGGACAGGGGGCGAACAGATACGCAGTATTTT. It encodes CASKAFPDRGRTDTQYF. This rearrangement joins TRBV7-9 to TRBJ2-3; TRBD1 agrees at 11 bases. The V and J ends lost 7 bases and 3 bases, in that order; junction bases with no gene match: 12. The V gene's germline CDR1 is SEHNR and CDR2 FQNEAQ (reference sequence). The CDR3 runs 17 residues.

The V gene is TRBV30, the J gene TRBJ1-1; maybe TRBD1 (5 bases). CDR1 is GTSNPN, CDR2 SVGIG, per germline (reference sequence). V was pared by 2 bases and J by 0 bases, with 7 bases between. The CDR3 runs to 13 residues. In DNA, the CDR3 is TGTGCCTGGAGTTCGACAGTGAACACTGAAGCTTTCTTT. It specifies CAWSSTVNTEAFF.

The chain combines TRBV6-4 with TRBJ2-1; a weak D match, TRBD2 (7 bases). The CDR3 loop spans 16 amino acids. V shed 0 bases and J shed 7 bases, with 16 bases lying between them. Germline V gene sequence: CDR1 MRHNA, CDR2 SNTAGT. The CDR3 sequence: CASSDSAGAGANEQFF. The CDR3 DNA follows: TGTGCCAGCAGTGACTCGGCGGGGGCCGGGGCGAATGAGCAGTTCTTC.

This clone was observed a few times. This sequence joins TRBV5-1 and TRBJ2-7; no firm D call. V lost 2 bases and J lost 4, with 10 bases in between. The CDR3 is made up of 13 amino acids. Germline CDR1 and CDR2: SGHRS and YFSETQ. CDR3 DNA: TGCGCCAGCAGCTTCGACCGGTTTTACGAGCAGTACTTC. It is translated as CASSFDRFYEQYF.

The chain links TRBV6-1 to TRBJ1-2; the match to TRBD1 covers 7 bases. The CDR3 is 13 residues long. Unmatched junction bases numbered 5, after V lost 6 bases and J lost 4 bases. Germline values: CDR1 MNHNS, CDR2 SASEGT. The DNA for the CDR3 is TGTGCCAGCAGACAGGGGTGGCCCTATGGCTACACCTTC. This translates into CASRQGWPYGYTF.

This clone showed up just once. The chain is built from TRBV5-1 and TRBJ2-3; TRBD1 might be the D (5 bases). The CDR3 loop spans 13 amino acids. Trimming stripped 3 bases from V and 6 bases from J, with 11 bases between. Germline V lookup: CDR1 SGHRS, CDR2 YFSETQ. CDR3 residues: CASSSGSGDTQYF. The CDR3 DNA is TGCGCCAGCAGCTCGGGTTCAGGGGATACGCAGTATTTT. The full variable domain, completed using reference TRBV5-1 and TRBJ2-3, is KAGVTQTPRYLIKTRGQQVTLSCSPISGHRSVSWYQQTPGQGLQFLFEYFSETQRNKGNFPGRFSGRQFSNSRSEMNVSTLELGDSALYLCASSSGSGDTQYFGPGTRLTVL.

This sequence joins TRBV6-1 and TRBJ1-4, with TRBD1 identical over 7 bases. The J segment lost 5 bases and the V segment lost 6 bases, leaving 6 bases of the junction unmatched. This CDR3 is built from 14 residues. CDR1 is MNHNS and CDR2 is SASEGT in the germline V gene. CDR3 amino acids: CASSPGQINEKLFF. The DNA for the CDR3 is TGTGCCAGCAGCCCGGGACAGATAAATGAAAAACTGTTTTTT.

Only one count was recorded for this clone. V is TRBV11-2 and J is TRBJ2-5; D may be TRBD1 (5 bases). V was cut by 6 bases and J by 4 bases, with 12 bases left in between. The length of the CDR3 is 13 residues. Germline V gives CDR1 SGHAT, CDR2 FQNNGV. The CDR3 coding sequence is TGTGCCAGCAGGTCAGACAGAGGAGAGACCCAGTACTTC. It is translated as CASRSDRGETQYF.

As to this clone: It may be a read error: a sequence one base away is much more abundant. As the CDR3 is not closed by the conserved phenylalanine or tryptophan, this likely results from a read error. The chain couples TRBV25-1 to TRBJ1-2, with D perhaps matching TRBD1 (6 bases). The germline CDR1 and CDR2 sequences are MGHDK and SYGVNS. The CDR3 runs to 14 residues. V was pared by 6 bases and J by 8 bases, with 19 bases between. The CDR3 loop is CASSPGQGILGYTS. The CDR3 nucleotides are TGTGCCAGCAGCCCTGGTCAGGGGATTCTGGGCTACACCTCC.

The rearrangement joins TRBV14 to TRBJ2-7, with no clear D. Germline-derived CDR1 and CDR2 are SGHDN and FVKESK. The germline V and J ends were trimmed by 1 base and 6 bases, with 7 bases remaining between them. The CDR3 covers 12 residues. CDR3 in amino acids: CASSQVVGEQYF. The CDR3 nucleotides read TGTGCCAGCAGCCAAGTTGTAGGCGAGCAGTACTTC. Complete variable domain (other parts from reference TRBV14 and TRBJ2-7): EAGVTQFPSHSVIEKGQTVTLRCDPISGHDNLYWYRRVMGKEIKFLLHFVKESKQDESGMPNNRFLAERTGGTYSTLKVQPAELEDSGVYFCASSQVVGEQYFGPGTRLTVT.

This rearrangement joins TRBV9 to TRBJ2-3; 7 bases fit TRBD1. CDR3 length: 15 amino acids. Trimming took 0 bases from V and 9 from J; bases not matched to a gene: 10. Germline V gene sequence: CDR1 SGDLS, CDR2 YYNGEE. The chain's CDR3 is CASSVEGGPTGTQYF. DNA for the CDR3: TGTGCCAGCAGCGTAGAAGGGGGCCCCACTGGAACGCAGTATTTT.

The gene calls are TRBV7-2 and TRBJ2-3; 14 bases fit TRBD2. In germline, CDR1 is SGHTA, CDR2 FQGNSA. The CDR3 has 18 residues. V was pared by 4 bases and J by 5 bases, with 11 bases of the junction left unmatched. The CDR3: CASSSTGTSGGGKDTQYF. DNA of the CDR3: TGTGCCAGCAGCTCTACCGGGACTAGCGGGGGAGGAAAAGATACGCAGTATTTT.